This T cell receptor beta chain stems from a study of T-cell reconstitution after alpha-beta-depleted transplantation in children. This clonotype showed up just a few times. This CDR3 spans 14 amino acids. The germline CDR1 and CDR2 sequences are SGHRS and YFSETQ. Deletions cut 0 bases from V and 4 bases from J, with 10 bases between. TCRbeta library preparation incorporated unique molecular identifiers. TCRdb processed the PCR reads anew with MiXCR; each CDR3 protein has one entry. This sample carries just under 550,000 distinct CDR3 sequences, 15% to 20% of them seen once, and the ten largest clones take roughly 3.3%.

Sequences were derived from PBMCs from the stem cell graft donor, sampled from the stem cell graft. This rearrangement joins TRBV5-1 to TRBJ1-2, with D unclear. The receptor was derived from a human donor who donated a stem cell graft to a child with acute lymphoblastic leukemia. The CDR3 sequence: CASSLAVGSYGYTF. CDR3 DNA: TGCGCCAGCAGCTTGGCGGTAGGATCCTATGGCTACACCTTC. The full variable domain, rest sourced from reference TRBV5-1 and TRBJ1-2, is KAGVTQTPRYLIKTRGQQVTLSCSPISGHRSVSWYQQTPGQGLQFLFEYFSETQRNKGNFPGRFSGRQFSNSRSEMNVSTLELGDSALYLCASSLAVGSYGYTFGSGTRLTVV.